These T cell receptor beta chains were read from a single sample in a study of identical twins. TCRdb re-analysed the 5' RACE reads in MiXCR, keeping a single row per CDR3 protein. Counted here are fewer than 550,000 distinct CDR3 sequences, more than 13% occurring once; the ten biggest clones make up approximately 1%. This sample also appeared in a second study, on yellow fever vaccine responses in identical twins.

Material for sequencing was CD4+ T cells sorted from blood. These TCRs come from a woman under 30 in good health. Both conserved end residues are trimmed from each CDR3.

TRBJ2-5 TRBV18 ASSRQLEYYQETQY
TRBJ2-3 TRBV7-2 ASGLAGGRTDTQY
TRBJ2-1 TRBV29-1 SVVGTSRSYNEQF
TRBJ2-1 TRBV7-8 ASSLGREGYNEQF
TRBJ2-5 TRBV29-1 SVVGGIQETQY
TRBJ2-1 TRBV20-1 CARERGRVTLNEQF
TRBJ2-1 TRBV10-3 AISETTGQPRF
TRBJ1-6 TRBV28 ASSLSSEGTPLH
TRBJ1-4 TRBV18 ASSQGQPATNEKLF
TRBJ2-7 TRBV2 ATRDNSYEQY
TRBJ2-7 TRBV7-2 ASSLIGAEQY
TRBJ2-7 TRBV11-1 ASSPGTGRSYEQY
TRBJ2-7 TRBV29-1 SVDGEGGSYEQY
TRBJ2-2 TRBV7-3 ASSLTPVTGQNTGELF
TRBJ2-5 TRBV25-1 ASTYGTGVGETQY
TRBJ2-3 TRBV4-1 ASSQDQAPGDTQY
TRBJ2-6 TRBV5-1 ASSSNRVFQHPGANVLT
TRBJ2-1 TRBV30 AWNWGSGMYNEQF
TRBJ2-2 TRBV5-1 ASSLSGGAAGELF
TRBJ2-7 TRBV19 ASSIGGGTYEQY
TRBJ2-1 TRBV18 ASSPGTGAPMTYNEQF
TRBJ2-5 TRBV11-2 ASSPTGGHQETQY
TRBJ2-1 TRBV7-2 ASSPEGSRLYNEQF
TRBJ2-2 TRBV7-8 ASSLVGGRDTGELF
TRBJ1-6 TRBV25-1 ASTADSLNSPLH
TRBJ2-3 TRBV7-9 ASSWTGTGSTDTQY
TRBJ2-7 TRBV20-1 SADTSLSYEQY
TRBJ2-3 TRBV20-1 SARVGGLGDTQY
TRBJ2-7 TRBV7-3 ASSSFTGGEQY
TRBJ2-1 TRBV27 ASRTRYNEQF
TRBJ1-1 TRBV27 ASRGMGTPEAF
TRBJ2-1 TRBV4-3 ASSLFSGRDNEQF
TRBJ2-1 TRBV7-2 ASSRNRQGANNEQF
TRBJ2-7 TRBV7-2 ASSLGRQALYEQY
TRBJ2-7 TRBV5-1 ASSLRASGGSTYEQY
TRBJ1-6 TRBV20-1 SARDPQGEDSPLH
TRBJ2-1 TRBV20-1 SAEGGGFNEQF
TRBJ2-2 TRBV27 ASSLYETSDTGELF
TRBJ1-4 TRBV18 ASSPRLGEKLF
TRBJ1-5 TRBV20-1 SAPWGQPQLYSNQPQH
TRBJ2-7 TRBV6-2/TRBV6-3 ASSSLGNYEQY
TRBJ2-3 TRBV12-3/TRBV12-4 ASSLIAGANTDTQY
TRBJ2-7 TRBV21-1 ASSDSGRTRTYEQY
TRBJ2-3 TRBV20-1 SAISSGLRTDTQY
TRBJ2-3 TRBV20-1 SARRAGASTDTQY
TRBJ2-7 TRBV9 ASSVDFASYEQY
TRBJ2-5 TRBV7-6 ASRQGQWRQETQY
TRBJ2-5 TRBV12-3/TRBV12-4 ASSPSTVLGETQY